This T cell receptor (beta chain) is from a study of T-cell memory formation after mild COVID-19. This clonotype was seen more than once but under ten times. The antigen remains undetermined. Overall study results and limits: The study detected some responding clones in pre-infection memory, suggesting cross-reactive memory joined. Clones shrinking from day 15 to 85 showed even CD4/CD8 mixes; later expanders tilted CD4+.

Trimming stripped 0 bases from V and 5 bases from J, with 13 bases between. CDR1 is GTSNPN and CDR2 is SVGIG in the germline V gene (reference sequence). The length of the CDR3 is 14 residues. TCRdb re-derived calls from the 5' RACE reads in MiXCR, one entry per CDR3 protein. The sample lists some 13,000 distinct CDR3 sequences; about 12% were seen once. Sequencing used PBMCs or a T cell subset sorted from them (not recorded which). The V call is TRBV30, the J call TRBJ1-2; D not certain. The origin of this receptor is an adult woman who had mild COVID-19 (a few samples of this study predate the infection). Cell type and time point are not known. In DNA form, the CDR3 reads TGTGCCTGGAGTGTACGGTACATTGAGTATGGCTACACCTTC. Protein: CAWSVRYIEYGYTF. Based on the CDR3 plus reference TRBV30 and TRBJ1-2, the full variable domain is SQTIHQWPATLVQPVGSPLSLECTVEGTSNPNLYWYRQAAGRGLQLLFYSVGIGQISSEVPQNLSASRPQDRQFILSSKKLLLSDSGFYLCAWSVRYIEYGYTFGSGTRLTVV.